The 22 T cell receptor beta chains below were found in one sample sequenced in a study of cytomegalovirus exposure and HLA in healthy donors. PCR used 60 Vbeta primers and 13 Jbeta primers. The method was immunoSEQ multiplex PCR; TCRdb's version includes in-frame clones alone and lacks a portion of them. This table holds about 190,000 clones, around four fifths found once. Material for sequencing was PBMCs. These receptors originate from a middle-aged man in good health and CMV-seropositive.

The CDR3 nucleotides read TGTGCCAGCAGTGTTACAGGGGTAGGCCAGCCCCAGCATTTT. Translated: CASSVTGVGQPQHF. The rearrangement joins TRBV6-1 to TRBJ1-5; the match to TRBD1 covers 7 bases. The germline gives CDR1 MNHNS, CDR2 SASEGT. CDR3 length: 14 amino acids. The trim removed 4 bases at V and 7 bases at J, leaving 7 bases unmatched.

This rearrangement joins TRBV5-1 to TRBJ2-3, with 8 bases fitting TRBD2. V lost 2 bases to trimming and J lost 8 bases; unmatched junction nucleotides: 10. CDR1 is SGHRS, CDR2 YFSETQ, per germline. CDR3 length: 15 amino acids. The CDR3 reads CASSFGGGLETTQYF. CDR3 nucleotides: TGCGCCAGCAGCTTCGGGGGGGGCCTGGAGACTACGCAGTATTTT.

The rearrangement links TRBV6-5 to TRBJ2-2; D unclear. This CDR3 contains 16 residues. With 2 bases removed from V and 1 base from J, the gap between germline ends came to 11 bases. Germline values: CDR1 MNHEY, CDR2 SVGAGI. The CDR3 DNA sequence: TGTGCCAGCAGTTACCGAGCGAGGAAGAACACCGGGGAGCTGTTTTTT. Its translation is CASSYRARKNTGELFF.

This chain joins TRBV30 and TRBJ1-2, with unresolved D. This CDR3 has 11 residues. The germline gives CDR1 GTSNPN, CDR2 SVGIG (reference sequence). The V end lost 2 bases, the J end lost 5 bases, and 6 bases lay between the germline ends. Here the CDR3 reads CAWSPLYGYTF. CDR3 in DNA: TGTGCCTGGAGTCCCCTATATGGCTACACCTTC.

The chain is built from TRBV5-1 and TRBJ2-3; TRBD1 matches 7 bases. V shed 4 bases and J 5 bases; nucleotides not matched to a gene: 10. Germline V gene sequence: CDR1 SGHRS, CDR2 YFSETQ. The CDR3 length is 15 residues. The CDR3 sequence: CASSPQGPKQDTQYF. The CDR3 DNA reads TGCGCCAGCAGCCCACAGGGGCCAAAGCAAGATACGCAGTATTTT.

This chain uses TRBV6-6 with TRBJ1-1; D is ambiguous. The CDR3 runs 13 residues. Between the trimmed V and J ends, which lost 6 bases and 4 bases, there was a span of 12 bases. CDR1 is MNHNY and CDR2 is SVGAGI in the germline V gene (reference sequence). This CDR3 is CASSPLVATEAFF. In nucleotides, the CDR3 is TGTGCCAGCAGCCCCCTAGTTGCCACTGAAGCTTTCTTT.

The chain is built from TRBV19 and TRBJ1-3, with TRBD1 matching 9 bases. This CDR3 has 16 amino acids. With 4 bases clipped from V and 3 bases from J, the junction kept 7 bases outside the gene matches. Germline V gene data show CDR1 as LNHDA and CDR2 as SQIVND (reference sequence). In DNA, the CDR3 is TGTGCCAGTAGTACGTCCCGGGACAGGGATGGAAACACCATATATTTT. It yields the protein CASSTSRDRDGNTIYF.

CDR3 in DNA: TGTGCCTGGAGTCCACGCGCGGGACTAGTCTACGAGCAGTACTTC. Translating gives CAWSPRAGLVYEQYF. The rearrangement links TRBV30 to TRBJ2-7; 8 bases align to TRBD2. Per the germline V gene, CDR1 is GTSNPN and CDR2 is SVGIG (reference sequence). CDR3 length: 15 residues. J was trimmed by 3 bases and V by 2 bases; bases with no gene match: 9.

The V call is TRBV19, the J call TRBJ1-6, with unresolved D. This CDR3 contains 12 residues. Germline lookup yields CDR1 LNHDA and CDR2 SQIVND (reference sequence). Trimming took off 3 bases at V and 8 bases at J, with 5 bases between the two ends. Written as DNA, the CDR3 is TGTGCCAGTAGTATTCGAGATTCACCCCTCCACTTT. Its protein product is CASSIRDSPLHF.

Only a few counts were recorded for this clone. For the CDR3, the DNA is TGTGCCAGCTCATCGGGACAGCGTCCCTACGAGCAGTACTTC. Amino acid sequence: CASSSGQRPYEQYF. This chain links TRBV18 with TRBJ2-7; the match to TRBD1 covers 7 bases. V gave up 5 bases and J gave up 2 bases; unmatched junction bases: 6. CDR3 length equals 14 residues. CDR1 and CDR2 (germline): KGHSH, LQKENI.

J is TRBJ1-4 and V is TRBV5-6, with a tentative D call TRBD1 (5 bases). The CDR3 spans 13 residues. Germline CDR1 and CDR2: SGHDT and YYEEEE. With 3 bases removed from V and 6 bases from J, the gap between germline ends came to 9 bases. The CDR3 region has the DNA TGTGCCAGCAGCTACAGCAGGGATGAAAAACTGTTTTTT. It yields the protein CASSYSRDEKLFF.

The chain couples TRBV9 to TRBJ1-5; TRBD1 aligns across 7 bases. With 0 bases clipped from V and 1 base from J, the junction kept 4 bases outside the gene matches. Germline V gives CDR1 SGDLS, CDR2 YYNGEE. The CDR3 consists of 16 residues. CDR3 in amino acids: CASSVGQGMSNQPQHF. The CDR3, as DNA: TGTGCCAGCAGCGTAGGACAGGGAATGAGCAATCAGCCCCAGCATTTT. The full variable domain, its missing parts supplied by reference TRBV9 and TRBJ1-5, is DSGVTQTPKHLITATGQRVTLRCSPRSGDLSVYWYQQSLDQGLQFLIQYYNGEERAKGNILERFSAQQFPDLHSELNLSSLELGDSALYFCASSVGQGMSNQPQHFGDGTRLSIL.

The rearrangement links TRBV18 to TRBJ2-5, with 8 positions matching TRBD2. Trimming removed 1 base from V and 5 bases from J; junction bases left unmatched: 18. The length of the CDR3 is 19 residues. Looked up from germline, CDR1 is KGHSH and CDR2 is LQKENI. The CDR3 DNA sequence: TGTGCCAGCTCACCACTAAGTCTACGGGCGCGGGAGGCGGAGGAGACCCAGTACTTC. Its translation is CASSPLSLRAREAEETQYF. Full variable domain (missing parts from reference TRBV18 and TRBJ2-5): NAGVMQNPRHLVRRRGQEARLRCSPMKGHSHVYWYRQLPEEGLKFMVYLQKENIIDESGMPKERFSAEFPKEGPSILRIQQVVRGDSAAYFCASSPLSLRAREAEETQYFGPGTRLLVL.

The chain links TRBV9 to TRBJ2-7, with D maybe TRBD1 (5 bases). V lost 0 bases to trimming and J lost 6 bases, with 16 bases between them. Per the germline V gene, CDR1 is SGDLS and CDR2 is YYNGEE. The CDR3 is 15 amino acids. The CDR3 nucleotides read TGTGCCAGCAGCGTAGTTGGGCAGGGTCCCCTCGAGCAGTACTTC. It codes for CASSVVGQGPLEQYF.

The V gene is TRBV7-6, the J gene TRBJ2-1, with 12 bases identical to TRBD2. Germline assignment: CDR1 SGHVS and CDR2 FNYEAQ. CDR3 size: 16 residues. The trim removed 1 base at V and 7 bases at J, leaving 5 bases unmatched. CDR3 bases: TGTGCCAGCAGCTTAGGACGGCTAGCGGGAGGGAATGAGCAGTTCTTC. Amino acid sequence: CASSLGRLAGGNEQFF.

The rearrangement joins TRBV9 to TRBJ2-7; 14 bases agree with TRBD2. Germline CDR1 reads SGDLS; CDR2 reads YYNGEE. Trimming at V came to 0 bases and at J to 4 bases, leaving 3 bases not matched to a gene. This CDR3 has 16 amino acids. The CDR3 is CASSVGLAGGLYEQYF. The CDR3 coding sequence is TGTGCCAGCAGCGTAGGACTAGCGGGAGGGCTTTACGAGCAGTACTTC.

This rearrangement joins TRBV5-1 to TRBJ2-3, with D possibly matching TRBD2 (6 bases). V was clipped by 4 bases and J by 3 bases, with 18 bases between them. The CDR3 runs 16 residues. The germline gives CDR1 SGHRS, CDR2 YFSETQ. CDR3 region: CASSNPRGDRTDTQYF. CDR3 DNA: TGCGCCAGCAGCAACCCCCGCGGGGATAGGACAGATACGCAGTATTTT.

The chain is built from TRBV27 and TRBJ2-7; D is perhaps TRBD2 (6 bases). CDR3 size: 13 residues. Germline lookup yields CDR1 MNHEY and CDR2 SMNVEV (reference sequence). V lost 3 bases to trimming and J lost 3 bases, with 9 bases between them. The CDR3 loop reads CASSLRENYEQYF. The CDR3 bases are TGTGCCAGCAGTTTGCGGGAAAACTACGAGCAGTACTTC.

Comments on this clone: It is likely a read error, because the conserved phenylalanine at the end of the CDR3 is missing. V gene TRBV19 combines with J gene TRBJ2-7, with 11 positions matching TRBD2. The CDR3 extends over 13 amino acids. Germline V lookup: CDR1 LNHDA, CDR2 SQIVND (reference sequence). V lost 7 bases, J lost 6 bases, and 5 bases stayed unmatched. CDR3 region: CASKLAGGGEQYL. In DNA form, the CDR3 reads TGTGCCAGTAAGCTAGCGGGAGGCGGCGAGCAGTACCTC.

The chain has TRBV6-1 and TRBJ2-1; D is possibly TRBD1 (6 bases). The germline gives CDR1 MNHNS, CDR2 SASEGT. V lost 6 bases, J lost 7 bases, and 13 bases lay in between. The CDR3 extends over 13 amino acids. CDR3 residues: CASRQGILNEQFF. DNA for the CDR3: TGTGCCAGCAGACAGGGTATCTTAAATGAGCAGTTCTTC.

CDR3 protein: CASSMGQFSGNTIYF. CDR3 bases: TGTGCCAGTAGTATGGGGCAGTTCTCTGGAAACACCATATATTTT. The genes are TRBV19 and TRBJ1-3; D perhaps matches TRBD1 (5 bases). The length of the CDR3 is 15 residues. The germline gives CDR1 LNHDA, CDR2 SQIVND (reference sequence). With 3 bases removed from V and 0 bases from J, the gap between germline ends came to 9 bases.

A single count supports this clone. The chain recombines TRBV5-5 with TRBJ2-1, with TRBD2 identical over 11 bases. The V gene's germline CDR1 is SGHKS and CDR2 YYEKEE (reference sequence). CDR3 length equals 16 residues. V trimming: 2 bases; J trimming: 4 bases; junction bases outside the gene matches: 5. The DNA of the CDR3 is TGTGCCAGCAGCTTTGATGGGACTAGCGGATACAATGAGCAGTTCTTC. Its protein product is CASSFDGTSGYNEQFF.